The entry below gives a single T cell receptor beta chain sequence along with its context. These data originate in a study of T-cell reconstitution after alpha-beta-depleted transplantation in children. This sample's TCRbeta library carried unique molecular identifier barcodes. TCRdb independently ran MiXCR on the PCR reads; one entry per CDR3 protein. Of about 98,000 distinct CDR3 sequences in the sample, around 22% were seen once. V was clipped by 4 bases and J by 7 bases, with 10 bases between them. This CDR3 contains 13 residues. Germline assignment: CDR1 SGHTA and CDR2 FQGTGA. This clonotype was sampled from a boy under 10 years old with acute lymphoblastic leukemia, due to receive a stem cell transplant. The sequencing here drew on PBMCs, taken before TCRalphabeta/CD19-depleted stem cell transplant. J is TRBJ2-2 and V is TRBV7-3; D not certain. The DNA for the CDR3 is TGTGCCAGCAGCTCATATTCCCGCGGGGAGCTGTTTTTT. Protein: CASSSYSRGELFF. Drawing the rest from reference TRBV7-3 and TRBJ2-2, the complete variable domain is GAGVSQTPSNKVTEKGKYVELRCDPISGHTALYWYRQSLGQGPEFLIYFQGTGAADDSGLPNDRFFAVRPEGSVSTLKIQRTERGDSAVYLCASSSYSRGELFFGEGSRLTVL.